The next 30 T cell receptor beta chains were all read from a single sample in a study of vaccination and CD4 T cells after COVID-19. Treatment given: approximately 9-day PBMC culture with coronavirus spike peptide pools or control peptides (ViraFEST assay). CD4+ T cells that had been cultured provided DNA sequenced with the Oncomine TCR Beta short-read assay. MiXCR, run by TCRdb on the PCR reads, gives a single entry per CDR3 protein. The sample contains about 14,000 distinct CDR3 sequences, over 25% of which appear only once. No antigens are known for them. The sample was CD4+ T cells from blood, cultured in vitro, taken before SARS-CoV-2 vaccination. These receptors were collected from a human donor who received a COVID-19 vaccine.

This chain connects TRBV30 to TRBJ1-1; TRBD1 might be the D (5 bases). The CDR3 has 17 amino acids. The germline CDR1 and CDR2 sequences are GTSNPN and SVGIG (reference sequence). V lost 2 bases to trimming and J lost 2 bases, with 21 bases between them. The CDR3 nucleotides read TGTGCCTGGAGTTTTGGGGGAGGTCCCAGGAGAAACACTGAAGCTTTCTTT. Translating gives CAWSFGGGPRRNTEAFF.

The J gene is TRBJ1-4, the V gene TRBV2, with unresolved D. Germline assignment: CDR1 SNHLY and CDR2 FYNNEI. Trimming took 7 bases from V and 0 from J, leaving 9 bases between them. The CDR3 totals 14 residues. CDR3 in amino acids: CASKPFSTNEKLFF. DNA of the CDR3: TGTGCCAGCAAACCGTTTTCAACTAATGAAAAACTGTTTTTT.

CDR3 residues: CSASAVGETQYF. The DNA for the CDR3 is TGCAGTGCTAGCGCGGTTGGAGAGACCCAGTACTTC. The chain couples TRBV20-1 to TRBJ2-5; the D is unclear. V dropped 3 bases and J dropped 4 bases, with 9 bases sitting between them. From germline, CDR1 is DFQATT and CDR2 SNEGSKA (reference sequence). This CDR3 has 12 amino acids.

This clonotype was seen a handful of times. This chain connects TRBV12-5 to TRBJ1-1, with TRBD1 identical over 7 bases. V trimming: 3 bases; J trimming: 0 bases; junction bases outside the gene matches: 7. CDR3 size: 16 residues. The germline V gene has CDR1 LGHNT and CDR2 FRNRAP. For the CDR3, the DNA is TGTGCTAGTGGTTTACCCTCAACAGGGGTGAACACTGAAGCTTTCTTT. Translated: CASGLPSTGVNTEAFF.

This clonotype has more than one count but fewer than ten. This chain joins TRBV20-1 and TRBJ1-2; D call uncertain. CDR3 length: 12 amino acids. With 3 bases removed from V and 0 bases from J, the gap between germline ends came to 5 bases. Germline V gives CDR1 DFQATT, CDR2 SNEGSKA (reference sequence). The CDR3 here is CSARTTNYGYTF. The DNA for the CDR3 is TGCAGTGCTAGGACCACTAACTATGGCTACACCTTC.

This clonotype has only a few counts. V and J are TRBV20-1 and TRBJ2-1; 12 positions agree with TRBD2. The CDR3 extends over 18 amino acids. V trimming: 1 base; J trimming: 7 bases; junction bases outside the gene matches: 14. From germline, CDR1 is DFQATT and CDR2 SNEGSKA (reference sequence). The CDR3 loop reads CSARVWWASGGGGNEQFF. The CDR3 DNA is TGCAGTGCTAGAGTCTGGTGGGCTAGCGGGGGGGGCGGTAATGAGCAGTTCTTC.

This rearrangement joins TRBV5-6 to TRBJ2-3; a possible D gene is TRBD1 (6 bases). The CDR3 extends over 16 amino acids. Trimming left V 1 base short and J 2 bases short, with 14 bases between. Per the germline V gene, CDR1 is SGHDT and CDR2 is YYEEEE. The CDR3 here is CASSLNGRGNTDTQYF. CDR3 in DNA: TGTGCCAGCAGCTTGAATGGCAGGGGCAACACAGATACGCAGTATTTT.

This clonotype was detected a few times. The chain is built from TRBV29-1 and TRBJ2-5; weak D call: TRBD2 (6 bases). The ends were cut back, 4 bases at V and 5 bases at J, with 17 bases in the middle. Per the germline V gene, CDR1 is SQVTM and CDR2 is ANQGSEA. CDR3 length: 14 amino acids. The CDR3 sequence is CSVVLEGRWETQYF. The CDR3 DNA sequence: TGCAGCGTTGTACTGGAGGGGCGATGGGAGACCCAGTACTTC.

This CDR3 reads CASRLCGTGRFNYGYTF. The CDR3 nucleotides read TGTGCAAGTCGCTTATGCGGGACAGGCCGATTTAACTATGGCTACACCTTC. The J gene is TRBJ1-2, the V gene TRBV12-2; TRBD1, as called in the table, went unchecked against the DNA. TRBV12-2 is flagged as a pseudogene. There are 17 residues in the CDR3.

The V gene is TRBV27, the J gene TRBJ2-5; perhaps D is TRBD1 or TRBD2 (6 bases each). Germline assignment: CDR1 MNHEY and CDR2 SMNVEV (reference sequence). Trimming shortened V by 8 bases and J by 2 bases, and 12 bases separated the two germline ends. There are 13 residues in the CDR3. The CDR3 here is CASAGGPQETQYF. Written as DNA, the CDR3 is TGTGCCAGCGCTGGGGGGCCTCAAGAGACCCAGTACTTC.

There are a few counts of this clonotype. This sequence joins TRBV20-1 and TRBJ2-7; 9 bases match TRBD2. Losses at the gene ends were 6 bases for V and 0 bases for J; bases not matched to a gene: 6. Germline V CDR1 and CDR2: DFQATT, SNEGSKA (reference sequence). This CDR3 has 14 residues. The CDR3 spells CSANSGGNSYEQYF. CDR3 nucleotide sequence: TGCAGTGCCAATAGCGGGGGTAACTCCTACGAGCAGTACTTC.

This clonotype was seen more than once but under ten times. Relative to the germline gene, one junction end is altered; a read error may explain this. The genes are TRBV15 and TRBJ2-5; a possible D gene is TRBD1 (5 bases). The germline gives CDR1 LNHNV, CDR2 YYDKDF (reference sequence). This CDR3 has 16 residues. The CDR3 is CATGRDRSTVGGTQYF. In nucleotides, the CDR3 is TGTGCCACCGGCAGAGATCGCTCGACAGTCGGCGGGACCCAGTACTTC.

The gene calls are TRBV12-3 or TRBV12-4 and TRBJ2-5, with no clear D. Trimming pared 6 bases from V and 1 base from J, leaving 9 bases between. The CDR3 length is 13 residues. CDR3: CASSSGVQETQYF. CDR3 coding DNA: TGTGCCAGCAGCTCAGGCGTCCAAGAGACCCAGTACTTC.

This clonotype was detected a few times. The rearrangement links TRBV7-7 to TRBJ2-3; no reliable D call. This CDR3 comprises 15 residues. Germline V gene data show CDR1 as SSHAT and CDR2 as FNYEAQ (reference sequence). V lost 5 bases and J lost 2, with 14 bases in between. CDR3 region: CASSPRTDSTDTQYF. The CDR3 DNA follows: TGTGCCAGCAGCCCCCGGACGGATTCCACAGATACGCAGTATTTT. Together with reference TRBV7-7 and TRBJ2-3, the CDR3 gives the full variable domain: GAGVSQSPRYKVTKRGQDVTLRCDPISSHATLYWYQQALGQGPEFLTYFNYEAQPDKSGLPSDRFSAERPEGSISTLTIQRTEQRDSAMYRCASSPRTDSTDTQYFGPGTRLTVL.

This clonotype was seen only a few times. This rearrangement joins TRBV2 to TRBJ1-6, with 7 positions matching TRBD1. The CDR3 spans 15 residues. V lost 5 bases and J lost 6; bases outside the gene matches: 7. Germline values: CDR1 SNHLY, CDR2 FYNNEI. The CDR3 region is CASSLQGQPNSPLHF. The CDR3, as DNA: TGTGCCAGCAGTCTCCAGGGACAGCCTAATTCACCCCTCCACTTT.

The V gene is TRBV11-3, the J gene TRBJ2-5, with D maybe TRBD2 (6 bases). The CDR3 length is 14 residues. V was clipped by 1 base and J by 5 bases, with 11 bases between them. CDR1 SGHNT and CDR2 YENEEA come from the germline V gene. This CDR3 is CASSLVRGGETQYF. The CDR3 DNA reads TGTGCCAGCAGCTTAGTGCGGGGCGGCGAGACCCAGTACTTC.

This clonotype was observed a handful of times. CDR3 nucleotide sequence: TGCAGTGCTAGAGGCAATCAAGAGACCCAGTACTTC. It is translated as CSARGNQETQYF. The chain links TRBV20-1 to TRBJ2-5; D gene unclear. V was shortened by 1 base and J by 2 bases, with 5 bases between the two germline ends. The germline CDR1 and CDR2 sequences are DFQATT and SNEGSKA (reference sequence). The CDR3 spans 12 residues.

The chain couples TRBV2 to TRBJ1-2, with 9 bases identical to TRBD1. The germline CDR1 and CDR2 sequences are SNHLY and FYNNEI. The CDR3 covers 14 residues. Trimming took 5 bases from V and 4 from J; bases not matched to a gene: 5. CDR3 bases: TGTGCCAGCAGTCCTAGGACAGGGGTCTATGGCTACACCTTC. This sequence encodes CASSPRTGVYGYTF.

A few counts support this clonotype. The CDR3 DNA follows: TGTGCCAGCAGGGGGAGCCGCCCCCCCTACGAGCAGTACTTC. This codes for CASRGSRPPYEQYF. V is TRBV2 and J is TRBJ2-7; D perhaps matches TRBD2 (5 bases). Germline V gene lookup returns CDR1 SNHLY and CDR2 FYNNEI. This CDR3 contains 14 residues. Trimming shortened V by 6 bases and J by 2 bases, and 14 bases separated the two germline ends.

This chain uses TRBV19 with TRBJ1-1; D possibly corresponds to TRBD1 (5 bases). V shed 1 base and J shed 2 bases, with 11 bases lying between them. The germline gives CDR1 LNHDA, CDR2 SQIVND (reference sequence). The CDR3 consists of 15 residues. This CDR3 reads CASSIGRGLNTEAFF. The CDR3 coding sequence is TGTGCCAGTAGTATAGGCCGGGGGTTAAACACTGAAGCTTTCTTT.

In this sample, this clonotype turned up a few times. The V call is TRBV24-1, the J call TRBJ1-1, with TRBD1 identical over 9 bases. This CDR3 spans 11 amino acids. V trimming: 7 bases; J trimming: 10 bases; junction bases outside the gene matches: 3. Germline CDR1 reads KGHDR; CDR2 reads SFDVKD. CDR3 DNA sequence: TGTGCCACCAGGGGACAGGGTGCAGCTTTCTTT. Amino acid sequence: CATRGQGAAFF.

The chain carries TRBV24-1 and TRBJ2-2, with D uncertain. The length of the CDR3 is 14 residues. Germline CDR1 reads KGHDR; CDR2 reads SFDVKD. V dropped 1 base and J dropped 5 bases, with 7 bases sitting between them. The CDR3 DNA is TGTGCCACCAGTGATTTTCAAGGTACCGGGGAGCTGTTTTTT. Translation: CATSDFQGTGELFF.

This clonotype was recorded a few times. The CDR3 nucleotides read TGCAGTGCTAGCATCCAACATGATGGCAATCAGCCCCAGCATTTT. Its protein product is CSASIQHDGNQPQHF. This chain uses TRBV20-1 with TRBJ1-5; D is unresolved. V lost 3 bases, J lost 2 bases, and 14 bases lay in between. Germline V gives CDR1 DFQATT, CDR2 SNEGSKA (reference sequence). The CDR3 totals 15 residues.

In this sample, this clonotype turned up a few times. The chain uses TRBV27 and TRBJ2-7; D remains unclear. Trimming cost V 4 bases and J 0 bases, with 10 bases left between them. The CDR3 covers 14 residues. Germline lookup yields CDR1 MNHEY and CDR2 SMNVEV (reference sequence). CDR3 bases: TGTGCCAGCAGTTGGAGTGCAGACTCCTACGAGCAGTACTTC. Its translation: CASSWSADSYEQYF.

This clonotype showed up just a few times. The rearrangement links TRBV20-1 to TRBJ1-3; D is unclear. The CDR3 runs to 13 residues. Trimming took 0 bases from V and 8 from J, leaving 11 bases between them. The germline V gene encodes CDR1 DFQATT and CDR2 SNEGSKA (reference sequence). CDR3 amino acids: CSARDTGSDTIYF. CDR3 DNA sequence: TGCAGTGCTAGAGATACGGGATCCGACACCATATATTTT.

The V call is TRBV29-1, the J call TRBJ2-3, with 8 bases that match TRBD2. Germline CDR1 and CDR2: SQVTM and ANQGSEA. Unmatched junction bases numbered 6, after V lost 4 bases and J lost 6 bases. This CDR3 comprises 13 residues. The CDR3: CSVGGGGPDTQYF. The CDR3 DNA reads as TGCAGCGTTGGGGGCGGGGGGCCGGATACGCAGTATTTT.

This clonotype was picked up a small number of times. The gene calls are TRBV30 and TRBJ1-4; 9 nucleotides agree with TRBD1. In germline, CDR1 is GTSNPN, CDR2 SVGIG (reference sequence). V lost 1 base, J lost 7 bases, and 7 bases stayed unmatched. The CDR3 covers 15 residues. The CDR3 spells CAWSATGGGGEKLFF. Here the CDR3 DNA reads TGTGCCTGGAGTGCCACAGGGGGCGGAGGTGAAAAACTGTTTTTT.

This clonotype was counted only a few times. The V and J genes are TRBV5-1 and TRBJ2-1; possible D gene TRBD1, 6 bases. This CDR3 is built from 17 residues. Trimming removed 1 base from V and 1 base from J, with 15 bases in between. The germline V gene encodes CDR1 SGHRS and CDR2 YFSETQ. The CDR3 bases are TGCGCCAGCAGCTTGAACAGGGTTCGTGGATCCTACAATGAGCAGTTCTTC. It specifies CASSLNRVRGSYNEQFF.

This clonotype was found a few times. For the CDR3, the DNA is TGTGCCAGCCCCGGTCCATGCAAACCCCAGCCCCAGCATTTT. Amino acid sequence: CASPGPCKPQPQHF. The chain couples TRBV27 to TRBJ1-5; D is unclear. This CDR3 comprises 14 residues. The V gene lost 8 bases and the J gene lost 7 bases, with 18 bases spanning the gap. Per germline, CDR1 MNHEY and CDR2 SMNVEV (reference sequence).

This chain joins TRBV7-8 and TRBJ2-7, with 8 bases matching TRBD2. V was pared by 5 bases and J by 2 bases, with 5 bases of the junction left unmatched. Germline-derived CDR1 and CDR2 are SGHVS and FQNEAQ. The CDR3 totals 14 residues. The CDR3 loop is CASSPGTRTYEQYF. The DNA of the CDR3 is TGTGCCAGCAGCCCCGGGACTAGGACCTACGAGCAGTACTTC.